This T cell receptor beta chain was identified in a study of cytomegalovirus exposure and HLA in healthy donors. Trimming removed 2 bases at V and 5 bases at J, with 7 bases between. CDR1 is PRHDT, CDR2 FYEKMQ, per germline (reference sequence). The CDR3 loop spans 12 amino acids. PCR primers comprised 60 Vbeta and 13 Jbeta primers. Sequenced by immunoSEQ multiplex PCR; TCRdb stores in-frame clones only, minus some. The sample holds 45,000 to 70,000 clones. The source of this sequence is a woman younger than 45 in good health and CMV-seropositive. The sequenced sample was PBMCs. The chain links TRBV13 to TRBJ2-7; D is possibly TRBD2 (5 bases). The CDR3 nucleotides are TGTGCCAGCAGCTTACGGGGTGACGAGCAGTACTTC. Encoded protein: CASSLRGDEQYF.